A single sample is the source of the 3 T cell receptor beta chains below, sequenced in a study of T-cell reconstitution after alpha-beta-depleted transplantation in children. As it was prepared, the TCRbeta library received unique molecular identifiers. MiXCR, applied by TCRdb to the PCR reads, yields one record per CDR3 protein. The sample lists roughly 350,000 distinct CDR3 sequences; 10% to 13% were seen once. The specimen comprised PBMCs from the stem cell graft donor, sampled from the stem cell graft. These receptors all stem from a human donor who donated a stem cell graft to a child with acute lymphoblastic leukemia.

This clonotype was seen only a few times. J is TRBJ2-3 and V is TRBV6-2 or TRBV6-3; 8 nucleotides agree with TRBD2. Per the germline V gene, CDR1 is MNHEY and CDR2 is SVGEGT. V lost 1 base, J lost 3 bases, and 9 bases stayed unmatched. The CDR3 loop spans 17 amino acids. For the CDR3, the DNA is TGTGCCAGCAGTTACTTAAGCGGGAGTGGCGGGACAGATACGCAGTATTTT. It translates to CASSYLSGSGGTDTQYF.

This clonotype was picked up a small number of times. The rearrangement links TRBV27 to TRBJ2-7; 7 bases align to TRBD1. CDR1 and CDR2 from the germline V gene are MNHEY and SMNVEV (reference sequence). Unmatched junction bases numbered 5, after V lost 6 bases and J lost 0 bases. The CDR3 totals 14 residues. In DNA, the CDR3 is TGTGCCAGCAGGGCGGCAGGGGGCTCCTACGAGCAGTACTTC. Residues: CASRAAGGSYEQYF.

This clonotype showed up just a few times. This chain connects TRBV20-1 to TRBJ2-2; 10 bases are shared with TRBD2. Looked up from germline, CDR1 is DFQATT and CDR2 is SNEGSKA (reference sequence). With V trimmed by 0 bases and J by 8 bases, 9 bases remained unmatched. This CDR3 spans 16 amino acids. CDR3 residues: CSARDLAGVFAGELFF. CDR3 DNA: TGCAGTGCTAGAGACCTAGCGGGAGTTTTTGCTGGGGAGCTGTTTTTT.